Following are 9 T cell receptor beta chains from one sample sequenced in a study of blood T cell repertoires in COVID-19. Here immunoSEQ multiplex PCR was the method, and the copy in TCRdb shows in-frame clones only, minus some. The table records 40,000 or so clones, approximately 83% of them present only once. Source material: peripheral blood. These receptors were taken from a man aged 35-49 years with active COVID-19.

In its sample, this clone was seen a few times. V and J are TRBV11-2 and TRBJ1-2; the D gene is possibly TRBD1 (5 bases). In germline, CDR1 is SGHAT, CDR2 FQNNGV. V was trimmed by 5 bases and J by 8 bases, leaving 9 bases between them. The CDR3 length is 11 residues. In DNA form, the CDR3 reads TGTGCCAGCAGCAGGGGTTCGGGCTACACCTTC. Its protein product is CASSRGSGYTF.

The chain couples TRBV19 to TRBJ2-3; D is perhaps TRBD2 (6 bases). There are 15 residues in the CDR3. Germline CDR1 LNHDA, CDR2 SQIVND (reference sequence). The V and J ends lost 7 bases and 3 bases respectively, with 17 bases between them. As DNA, the CDR3 is TGTGCCAGTACGCGACGACTAGGAGGGACAGATACGCAGTATTTT. This sequence encodes CASTRRLGGTDTQYF.

This chain connects TRBV7-3 to TRBJ2-1; 8 bases agree with TRBD1. The germline V gene has CDR1 SGHTA and CDR2 FQGTGA. This CDR3 spans 15 amino acids. V dropped 3 bases and J dropped 7; count of bases not matched to a gene: 8. CDR3 DNA sequence: TGTGCCAGCAGCTTTACGCAGGGGGCGCAGAATGAGCAGTTCTTC. It yields the protein CASSFTQGAQNEQFF.

This clone was observed a handful of times. CDR3 coding DNA: TGTGCCAGCAGATCCGGGACAGGGGGTGTCAGGGAGACCCAGTACTTC. Translation gives CASRSGTGGVRETQYF. This sequence joins TRBV28 and TRBJ2-5; TRBD1 aligns across 11 bases. Germline CDR1 is MDHEN and CDR2 is SYDVKM. CDR3 length: 16 amino acids. V shed 6 bases and J 5 bases; nucleotides not matched to a gene: 11.

The chain carries TRBV18 and TRBJ2-1; weak D call: TRBD2 (5 bases). V dropped 7 bases and J dropped 1 base, with 11 bases sitting between them. The CDR3 extends over 14 amino acids. CDR1 and CDR2 (germline): KGHSH, LQKENI. Here the CDR3 DNA reads TGTGCCAGCTGGTCGGGGATGTCCTACAATGAGCAGTTCTTC. Encoded protein: CASWSGMSYNEQFF.

The chain uses TRBV11-2 and TRBJ1-4; D gene uncertain. CDR3 size: 13 residues. Germline CDR1 is SGHAT and CDR2 is FQNNGV. With 9 bases removed from V and 0 bases from J, the gap between germline ends came to 8 bases. CDR3 residues: CASAGSTNEKLFF. The CDR3 DNA reads as TGTGCCAGTGCGGGGTCAACTAATGAAAAACTGTTTTTT. Using reference TRBV11-2 and TRBJ1-4 for the parts outside the CDR3, the full variable domain is EAGVAQSPRYKIIEKRQSVAFWCNPISGHATLYWYQQILGQGPKLLIQFQNNGVVDDSQLPKDRFSAERLKGVDSTLKIQPAKLEDSAVYLCASAGSTNEKLFFGSGTQLSVL.

CDR3 nucleotide sequence: TGTGCCAGTTCTACAGAGAGCTCTGGAAACACCATATATTTT. Translated, it gives CASSTESSGNTIYF. The rearrangement links TRBV2 to TRBJ1-3; no reliable D call. This CDR3 is 14 amino acids long. With 9 bases removed from V and 0 bases from J, the gap between germline ends came to 12 bases. Germline CDR1 is SNHLY and CDR2 is FYNNEI.

This rearrangement joins TRBV7-9 to TRBJ1-5; D gene uncertain. V shed 5 bases and J shed 0 bases, with 14 bases lying between them. CDR3 length equals 16 residues. CDR1 and CDR2 from the germline V gene are SEHNR and FQNEAQ (reference sequence). The CDR3 DNA reads as TGTGCCAGCAGCGCCTCGGGGAGCAATAGCAATCAGCCCCAGCATTTT. Amino acid sequence: CASSASGSNSNQPQHF.

The genes are TRBV6-4 and TRBJ2-3; 10 bases line up with TRBD2. The CDR3 length is 15 residues. Germline lookup yields CDR1 MRHNA and CDR2 SNTAGT. With 3 bases clipped from V and 5 bases from J, the junction kept 5 bases outside the gene matches. CDR3 bases: TGTGCCAGCAGTGAAACGGCTAGCGGGAGAGATACGCAGTATTTT. It is translated as CASSETASGRDTQYF.